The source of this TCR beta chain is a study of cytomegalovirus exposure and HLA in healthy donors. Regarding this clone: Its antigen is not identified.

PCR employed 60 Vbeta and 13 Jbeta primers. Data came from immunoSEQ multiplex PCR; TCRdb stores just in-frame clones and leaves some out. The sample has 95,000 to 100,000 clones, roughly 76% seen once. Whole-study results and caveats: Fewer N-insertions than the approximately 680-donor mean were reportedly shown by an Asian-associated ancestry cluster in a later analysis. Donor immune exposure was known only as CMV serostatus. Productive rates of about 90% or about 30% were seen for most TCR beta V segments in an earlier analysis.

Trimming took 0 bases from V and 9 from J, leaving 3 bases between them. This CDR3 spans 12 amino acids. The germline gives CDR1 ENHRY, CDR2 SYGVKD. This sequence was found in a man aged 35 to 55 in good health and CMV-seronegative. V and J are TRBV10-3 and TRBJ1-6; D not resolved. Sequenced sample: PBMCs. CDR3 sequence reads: CAISESSSPLHF. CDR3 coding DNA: TGTGCCATCAGTGAGTCTAGTTCACCCCTCCACTTT.